This is a list of T cell receptor beta chains from one sample in a study of early T cells in non-severe SARS-CoV-2 infection. TCRdb re-derived calls from the 5' RACE reads in MiXCR, one entry per CDR3 protein. The table has about 40,000 distinct CDR3 sequences, more than 4.5% seen once. Sequencing was performed on whole blood, taken at baseline. Receptors originate from an adult who was a healthcare worker with PCR-confirmed SARS-CoV-2 infection or an uninfected control (not recorded which). CDR3s include the opening cysteine and the closing phenylalanine or tryptophan. Each record gives: D gene, V gene, J gene, clone size, CDR3 protein, CDR3 DNA. D genes are given only for firm matches. Some rows have no size entry. The others give once, few or many, or a class for an expanded clone.

NA	TRBV6-6	TRBJ2-1	NA	CASSRQTGTEQFF	TGTGCCAGCAGCCGCCAAACCGGGACCGAGCAGTTCTTC
NA	TRBV2	TRBJ2-7	few	CASSEGWGSSYEQYF	TGTGCCAGCAGTGAAGGGTGGGGCAGCAGCTACGAGCAGTACTTC
NA	TRBV4-3	TRBJ2-1	many	CASSQDRASVPYNEQFF	TGCGCCAGCAGCCAAGATCGGGCTAGCGTACCCTACAATGAGCAGTTCTTC
TRBD1	TRBV7-9	TRBJ2-5	many	CASSLARGQGVVTETQYF	TGTGCCAGCAGCTTAGCGCGGGGACAGGGCGTAGTAACGGAGACCCAGTACTTC
NA	TRBV6-1	TRBJ1-2	many	CASSPRRGRSPYGYTF	TGTGCCAGCAGTCCCCGTCGGGGCAGGAGTCCCTATGGCTACACCTTC
NA	TRBV7-3	TRBJ2-2	NA	CASSLYPPPGGELFF	TGTGCCAGCAGCTTATATCCCCCCCCAGGCGGGGAGCTGTTTTTT
NA	TRBV6-5	TRBJ1-2	many	CASSYGGTGNYGYTF	TGTGCCAGCAGTTACGGGGGGACGGGCAACTATGGCTACACCTTC
NA	TRBV9	TRBJ1-6	once	CASSVGRGYSPLHF	TGTGCCAGCAGCGTAGGGAGGGGCTATTCACCCCTCCACTTT
NA	TRBV27	TRBJ2-1	many	CASSFLERYNEQFF	TGTGCCAGCAGTTTTTTAGAGCGGTACAATGAGCAGTTCTTC
NA	TRBV7-9	TRBJ1-1	NA	CASSPDSFATEAFF	TGTGCCAGCAGCCCAGACAGTTTTGCGACTGAAGCTTTCTTT
NA	TRBV6-2/TRBV6-3	TRBJ1-5	few	CASSYRGELAVSNQPQHF	TGTGCCAGCAGTTACCGGGGAGAATTGGCCGTGAGCAATCAGCCCCAGCATTTT
TRBD2	TRBV11-2	TRBJ2-3	many	CASSLIAGVLDTQYF	TGTGCCAGCAGCCTGATAGCGGGAGTGTTGGATACGCAGTATTTT
NA	TRBV6-2/TRBV6-3	TRBJ1-5	many	CASSSDRLRNQPQHF	TGTGCCAGCAGTTCGGACAGACTTCGCAATCAGCCCCAGCATTTT
NA	TRBV7-2	TRBJ2-4	many	CASSLEVAVAKNIQYF	TGTGCCAGCAGCTTAGAGGTAGCGGTAGCCAAAAACATTCAGTACTTC